The next 5 T cell receptor beta chains were all read from a single sample in a study of cytomegalovirus exposure and HLA in healthy donors. Vbeta (60) and Jbeta (13) primers were used in the PCR. The repertoire was sequenced with immunoSEQ multiplex PCR; TCRdb's copy has only in-frame clones and lacks some. Altogether roughly 120,000 clones are present, around 80% being singletons, with the ten largest covering about 1.9%. The sample taken for sequencing was PBMCs. These TCRs come from a man in his fifties or sixties in good health and CMV-seronegative.

The chain is built from TRBV6-1 and TRBJ2-2; 8 bases are shared with TRBD1. Germline CDR1 and CDR2: MNHNS and SASEGT. This CDR3 region has 15 residues. The V gene end was trimmed by 4 bases and the J gene end by 1 base; junction bases not matched to a gene: 2. The CDR3 DNA reads TGTGCCAGCAGTGGGGGACAGGTGAACACCGGGGAGCTGTTTTTT. Its protein product is CASSGGQVNTGELFF.

The chain joins TRBV5-6 to TRBJ1-2; a possible D gene is TRBD1 (6 bases). Deletions cut 2 bases from V and 4 bases from J, with 15 bases between. This CDR3 region has 15 residues. Germline CDR1 SGHDT, CDR2 YYEEEE. CDR3 in DNA: TGTGCCAGCAGCTTCCGGGGGGGCCTCGGCTATGGCTACACCTTC. It specifies CASSFRGGLGYGYTF.

CDR3: CASSPGGGMDQPQHF. In nucleotides, the CDR3 is TGTGCCAGCAGTCCCGGGGGGGGCATGGATCAGCCCCAGCATTTT. The chain employs TRBV7-9 and TRBJ1-5; possibly TRBD1 for D (6 bases). The CDR3 has 15 residues. Germline CDR1 SEHNR, CDR2 FQNEAQ (reference sequence). V dropped 6 bases and J dropped 5 bases, with 17 bases sitting between them. The whole variable domain, filled in from reference TRBV7-9 and TRBJ1-5, reads DTGVSQNPRHKITKRGQNVTFRCDPISEHNRLYWYRQTLGQGPEFLTYFQNEAQLEKSRLLSDRFSAERPKGSFSTLEIQRTEQGDSAMYLCASSPGGGMDQPQHFGDGTRLSIL.

The CDR3 nucleotides read TGTGCCAGCAGCTTGGACCTAGCTAACTATGGCTACACCTTC. This encodes CASSLDLANYGYTF. V is TRBV5-4 and J is TRBJ1-2, with no clear D. The CDR3 runs 14 residues. The V end was cut by 0 bases, the J end by 0 bases, with 6 bases between. The germline gives CDR1 SGHNT, CDR2 YYREEE (reference sequence).

This clone was observed a single time. The chain joins TRBV4-3 to TRBJ2-5; D unclear. Trimming left V 0 bases short and J 1 base short, with 15 bases between. Germline values: CDR1 LGHNA, CDR2 YSLEER. The length of the CDR3 is 17 residues. The DNA for the CDR3 is TGCGCCAGCAGCCAAGATAGCCTAACCGGAACCCAAGAGACCCAGTACTTC. Translation gives CASSQDSLTGTQETQYF.